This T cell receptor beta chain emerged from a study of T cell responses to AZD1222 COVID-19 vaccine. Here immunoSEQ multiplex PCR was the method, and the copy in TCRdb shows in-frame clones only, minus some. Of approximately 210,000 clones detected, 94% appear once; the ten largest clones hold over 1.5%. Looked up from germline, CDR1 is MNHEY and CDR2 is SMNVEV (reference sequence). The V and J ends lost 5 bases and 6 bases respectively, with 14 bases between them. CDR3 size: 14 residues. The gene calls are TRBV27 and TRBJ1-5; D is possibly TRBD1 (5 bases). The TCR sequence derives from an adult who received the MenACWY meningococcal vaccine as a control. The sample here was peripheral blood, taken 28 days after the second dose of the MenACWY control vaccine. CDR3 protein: CASSTGGITQPQHF. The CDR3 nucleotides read TGTGCCAGCAGTACGGGGGGGATCACTCAGCCCCAGCATTTT.